These 24 T cell receptor beta chains were sequenced from one sample in a study of T cell changes during pregnancy in multiple sclerosis. TCRdb's copy holds only in-frame clones and misses some; the assay was immunoSEQ multiplex PCR. The sample has about 48,000 clones, approximately 92% seen once. Sequencing was performed on CD4+ T cells from peripheral blood mononuclear cells, taken in the second trimester of pregnancy. These receptors were taken from a female donor in good health, enrolled as a control in a pregnancy study.

This clone was found once. The rearrangement uses TRBV2 and TRBJ2-5; 11 bases map to TRBD2. The CDR3 has 15 amino acids. The junction had 3 bases not matched to a gene; V was cut back by 0 bases and J by 6 bases. CDR1 is SNHLY and CDR2 is FYNNEI in the germline V gene. CDR3 sequence reads: CASSEALAGEKTQYF. The CDR3 DNA reads as TGTGCCAGCAGTGAAGCACTAGCGGGGGAAAAGACCCAGTACTTC.

The V call is TRBV27, the J call TRBJ2-7, with D perhaps matching TRBD1 (6 bases). Germline V gene sequence: CDR1 MNHEY, CDR2 SMNVEV (reference sequence). The V end lost 5 bases, the J end lost 0 bases, and 14 bases lay between the germline ends. The CDR3 runs 15 residues. CDR3 sequence: CASSPVWTVSYEQYF. The CDR3 bases are TGTGCCAGCAGTCCGGTGTGGACAGTCTCCTACGAGCAGTACTTC.

The chain carries TRBV7-2 and TRBJ1-5; 8 nucleotides agree with TRBD1. The CDR3 is made up of 13 amino acids. Per germline, CDR1 SGHTA and CDR2 FQGNSA. Trimming took 5 bases from V and 4 from J; bases not matched to a gene: 1. The CDR3, as DNA: TGTGCCAGCAGCAGACAGGGGAATCAGCCCCAGCATTTT. It translates to CASSRQGNQPQHF.

The chain carries TRBV4-1 and TRBJ2-1, with D possibly matching TRBD2 (6 bases). This CDR3 has 14 residues. The V end lost 5 bases, the J end lost 7 bases, and 15 bases lay between the germline ends. Germline assignment: CDR1 MGHRA and CDR2 YSYEKL. The CDR3 reads CASSVRLVINEQFF. The CDR3 bases are TGCGCCAGCAGCGTTAGACTAGTCATAAATGAGCAGTTCTTC.

The CDR3 region is CASSVAPTGAGGEKLFF. The CDR3 region has the DNA TGTGCCAGCAGCGTAGCCCCGACAGGGGCCGGAGGAGAAAAACTGTTTTTT. The chain joins TRBV9 to TRBJ1-4, with 8 bases fitting TRBD1. The CDR3 has 17 residues. In germline, CDR1 is SGDLS, CDR2 YYNGEE. V lost 0 bases and J lost 8; bases outside the gene matches: 12.

Comments on this clone: The germline gene is not matched at one end of the junction; a read error may be the cause. The chain uses TRBV6-6 and TRBJ2-7; 9 bases are a match to TRBD1. From germline, CDR1 is MNHNY and CDR2 SVGAGI (reference sequence). The CDR3 loop spans 12 amino acids. DNA for the CDR3: TGTGCCAGCAGTTACGAGGGACAGGGAGCCCGCTTC. It codes for CASSYEGQGARF.

The rearrangement joins TRBV7-9 to TRBJ2-1, with 11 bases identical to TRBD2. Trimming at V came to 5 bases and at J to 7 bases, leaving 7 bases not matched to a gene. Germline CDR1 SEHNR, CDR2 FQNEAQ (reference sequence). The CDR3 sequence is 15 residues long. CDR3: CASSLTSGSMNEQFF. The CDR3 DNA sequence: TGTGCCAGCAGCCTCACTAGCGGGAGCATGAATGAGCAGTTCTTC.

The chain links TRBV28 to TRBJ1-2, with 9 bases that match TRBD1. Germline CDR1 MDHEN, CDR2 SYDVKM. The CDR3 runs 15 residues. V gave up 5 bases and J gave up 1 base; unmatched junction bases: 5. CDR3 DNA sequence: TGTGCCAGCAGTCGCCCGGGACAGGGTAACTATGGCTACACCTTC. Translated, it gives CASSRPGQGNYGYTF.

The rearrangement uses TRBV10-3 and TRBJ2-7; 8 bases match TRBD1. Trimming at V came to 10 bases and at J to 6 bases, leaving 8 bases not matched to a gene. The CDR3 spans 12 residues. From germline, CDR1 is ENHRY and CDR2 SYGVKD. The CDR3 region is CASTNRGAEQYF. The CDR3 nucleotides are TGTGCCAGTACAAACAGGGGGGCCGAGCAGTACTTC.

This clone appeared a single time. V and J are TRBV6-5 and TRBJ1-1; possible D gene TRBD1, 5 bases. The germline V gene has CDR1 MNHEY and CDR2 SVGAGI. The CDR3 is made up of 15 amino acids. Trimming took off 7 bases at V and 4 bases at J, with 19 bases between the two ends. The CDR3 DNA is TGTGCCAGCAATCGACAAGGGGTGTGGGGCACTGAAGCTTTCTTT. The encoded protein is CASNRQGVWGTEAFF.

The chain uses TRBV6-1 and TRBJ2-2, with D possibly TRBD2 on 7 matching bases. With 8 bases removed from V and 4 bases from J, the gap between germline ends came to 11 bases. Looked up from germline, CDR1 is MNHNS and CDR2 is SASEGT. The CDR3 totals 13 residues. The CDR3 DNA reads TGTGCCAGCTACAGGGAGGGCACCGGGGAGCTGTTTTTT. It is translated as CASYREGTGELFF.

The CDR3 region has the DNA TGTGCCAGCAGTTTTATAGACTCGGATCCAAATGAGCAGTTCTTC. This gives the protein CASSFIDSDPNEQFF. The chain is built from TRBV27 and TRBJ2-1; no definite D call. CDR1 is MNHEY, CDR2 SMNVEV, per germline (reference sequence). Trimming shortened V by 3 bases and J by 7 bases, and 16 bases separated the two germline ends. This CDR3 contains 15 residues.

The rearrangement links TRBV18 to TRBJ1-2; D perhaps matches TRBD1 (5 bases). The length of the CDR3 is 13 residues. Germline V gives CDR1 KGHSH, CDR2 LQKENI. V was clipped by 2 bases and J by 5 bases, with 9 bases between them. Here the CDR3 reads CASSPGGGYGYTF. The DNA for the CDR3 is TGTGCCAGCTCACCAGGGGGAGGATATGGCTACACCTTC.

V gene TRBV10-3 combines with J gene TRBJ2-1, with 9 positions matching TRBD2. The junction had 14 bases not matched to a gene; V was cut back by 6 bases and J by 5 bases. CDR1 is ENHRY, CDR2 SYGVKD, per germline. The CDR3 runs 17 residues. CDR3 residues: CAIRPAAGGPSNNEQFF. CDR3 nucleotide sequence: TGTGCCATCAGGCCCGCGGCGGGAGGGCCGAGCAACAATGAGCAGTTCTTC.

As for this clone: Relative to the germline gene, one junction end is altered; a read error may explain this. The chain employs TRBV18 and TRBJ1-3; D uncertain. Germline-derived CDR1 and CDR2 are KGHSH and LQKENI. The CDR3 covers 16 residues. For the CDR3, the DNA is TGTGCCAGCTCACCCGCTGAGGTGAAGGCTGGGAACACCATATATTTT. Amino acids: CASSPAEVKAGNTIYF.

The rearrangement links TRBV28 to TRBJ2-5; perhaps TRBD2 as D (6 bases). Germline V CDR1 and CDR2: MDHEN, SYDVKM. The CDR3 consists of 14 residues. V was shortened by 6 bases and J by 3 bases, with 14 bases between the two germline ends. This CDR3 is CASREGGGKETQYF. DNA for the CDR3: TGTGCCAGCAGGGAGGGAGGAGGGAAAGAGACCCAGTACTTC. Based on the CDR3 plus reference TRBV28 and TRBJ2-5, the full variable domain is DVKVTQSSRYLVKRTGEKVFLECVQDMDHENMFWYRQDPGLGLRLIYFSYDVKMKEKGDIPEGYSVSREKKERFSLILESASTNQTSMYLCASREGGGKETQYFGPGTRLLVL.

The chain joins TRBV2 to TRBJ1-1; D unclear. The CDR3 runs 12 residues. The V end lost 4 bases, the J end lost 8 bases, and 11 bases lay between the germline ends. Germline assignment: CDR1 SNHLY and CDR2 FYNNEI. The CDR3 DNA is TGTGCCAGCAGTGCTGGCGACTGGGAAGCTTTCTTT. Translating it yields CASSAGDWEAFF.

This chain connects TRBV5-4 to TRBJ1-5, with D perhaps matching TRBD1 (6 bases). Looked up from germline, CDR1 is SGHNT and CDR2 is YYREEE (reference sequence). V lost 0 bases, J lost 4 bases, and 11 bases lay in between. CDR3 length equals 15 residues. The CDR3 region is CASSLGGGINQPQHF. The CDR3 DNA is TGTGCCAGCAGCTTGGGAGGGGGTATTAATCAGCCCCAGCATTTT. Full variable domain (rest looked up from reference TRBV5-4 and TRBJ1-5): ETGVTQSPTHLIKTRGQQVTLRCSSQSGHNTVSWYQQALGQGPQFIFQYYREEENGRGNFPPRFSGLQFPNYSSELNVNALELDDSALYLCASSLGGGINQPQHFGDGTRLSIL.

This clone is a singleton in its sample. The rearrangement joins TRBV11-3 to TRBJ1-4; perhaps TRBD1 as D (6 bases). The CDR3 spans 13 residues. Per germline, CDR1 SGHNT and CDR2 YENEEA. V gave up 4 bases and J gave up 8 bases, with 11 bases separating them. This CDR3 is CASSYDRKEKLFF. The CDR3 nucleotides are TGTGCCAGCAGCTACGACAGGAAAGAAAAACTGTTTTTT.

This clone has just a few counts. The rearrangement joins TRBV7-9 to TRBJ1-1; a possible D gene is TRBD1 (5 bases). The CDR3 sequence is 13 residues long. Germline CDR1 and CDR2: SEHNR and FQNEAQ (reference sequence). V lost 6 bases and J 5 bases, leaving 13 bases between the germline ends. The CDR3 DNA reads TGTGCCAGCAGAGGGGTCCATTGGACTGAAGCTTTCTTT. It specifies CASRGVHWTEAFF.

This sequence joins TRBV23-1 and TRBJ2-3; TRBD2 matches at 8 bases. TRBV23-1 is recorded as an ORF, its role being uncertain. The CDR3 covers 15 residues. V shed 6 bases and J 8 bases; nucleotides not matched to a gene: 13. The CDR3 sequence is CASRNTGLVPGTQYF. As DNA, the CDR3 is TGCGCCAGCAGGAACACGGGACTAGTCCCAGGTACGCAGTATTTT.

The chain joins TRBV28 to TRBJ1-2, with 7 bases aligning to TRBD1. This CDR3 region has 14 residues. Germline V gives CDR1 MDHEN, CDR2 SYDVKM. With V trimmed by 8 bases and J by 4 bases, 10 bases remained unmatched. CDR3 sequence (DNA): TGTGCCAGCGGCTCGTCGGGGACAGTCTATGGCTACACCTTC. Residues: CASGSSGTVYGYTF.

V and J are TRBV5-1 and TRBJ1-2, with 8 bases lining up with TRBD1. This CDR3 is 17 amino acids long. V gave up 3 bases and J gave up 0 bases; unmatched junction bases: 10. Germline lookup yields CDR1 SGHRS and CDR2 YFSETQ. The CDR3: CASSSDPLDRANYGYTF. CDR3 DNA sequence: TGCGCCAGCAGCTCCGACCCCCTGGACAGGGCTAACTATGGCTACACCTTC.

This chain uses TRBV7-6 with TRBJ2-3; TRBD1 matches at 10 bases. The CDR3 has 15 amino acids. V was pared by 4 bases and J by 5 bases, with 6 bases of the junction left unmatched. Germline loops: CDR1 SGHVS, CDR2 FNYEAQ. The CDR3 reads CASSSWTGGQDTQYF. The CDR3 DNA sequence: TGTGCCAGCAGCTCTTGGACAGGGGGACAAGATACGCAGTATTTT.